This T cell receptor beta chain was observed in a study of vaccination and CD4 T cells after COVID-19. About the research overall: Six males and four females, two of them Hispanic, were enrolled as convalescents. The authors sampled a few convalescent patients on day 14 and on days 161 to 241 post-vaccination.

Scientists ran DNA taken from cultured CD4+ T cells through the Oncomine TCR Beta short-read assay for sequencing. Extraction of genomic DNA was performed on cultured CD4+ T cells. A single record per CDR3 protein comes from TCRdb applying MiXCR to the PCR reads. The sample contains around 23,000 distinct CDR3 sequences, 30% to 35% of which appear only once. The table lists this clonotype with a few counts. Its specificity is not known. The CDR3 contains 11 residues. In germline, CDR1 is MNHEY, CDR2 SVGEGT. Trimming left V 7 bases short and J 1 base short, with 4 bases between. Specified time point: late sampling 161 to 241 days after vaccination in three convalescent patients. This sample's treatment: roughly 10-day PBMC culture with coronavirus spike peptide pools or control peptides (ViraFEST assay). PBMCs were cultured at around 1.8 million per well with roughly 9 IU/ml IL-2 and 8.5 to 10 ug/ml peptide pools.

This sample comprised CD4+ T cells from blood, cultured in vitro, obtained about 7 months after SARS-CoV-2 vaccination. The chain combines TRBV6-2 or TRBV6-3 with TRBJ1-1; D gene unclear. The sequence came from a human donor who had recovered from COVID-19. The CDR3 nucleotides are TGTGCCAGCAATGAGAACACTGAAGCTTTCTTT. This sequence encodes CASNENTEAFF.